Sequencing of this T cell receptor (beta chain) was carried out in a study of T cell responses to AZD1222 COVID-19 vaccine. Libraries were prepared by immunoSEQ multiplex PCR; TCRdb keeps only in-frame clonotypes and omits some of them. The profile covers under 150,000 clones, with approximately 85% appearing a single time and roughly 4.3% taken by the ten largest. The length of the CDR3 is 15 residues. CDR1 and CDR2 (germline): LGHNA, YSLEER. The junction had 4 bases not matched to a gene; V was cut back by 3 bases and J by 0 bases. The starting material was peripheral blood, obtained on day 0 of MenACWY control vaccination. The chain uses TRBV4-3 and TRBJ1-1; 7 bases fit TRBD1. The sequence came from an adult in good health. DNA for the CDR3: TGCGCCAGCAGCCAGTTACAGGGGCTGAACACTGAAGCTTTCTTT. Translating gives CASSQLQGLNTEAFF.